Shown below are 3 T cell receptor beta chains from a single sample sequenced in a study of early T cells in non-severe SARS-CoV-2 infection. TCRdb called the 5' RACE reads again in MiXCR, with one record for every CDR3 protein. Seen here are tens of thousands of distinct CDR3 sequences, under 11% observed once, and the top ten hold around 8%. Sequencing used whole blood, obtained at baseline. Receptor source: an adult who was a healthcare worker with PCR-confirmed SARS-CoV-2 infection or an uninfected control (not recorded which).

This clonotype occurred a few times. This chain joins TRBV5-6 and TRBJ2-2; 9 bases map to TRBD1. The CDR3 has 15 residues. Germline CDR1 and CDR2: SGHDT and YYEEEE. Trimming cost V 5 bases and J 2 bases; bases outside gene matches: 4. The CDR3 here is CASSGTGRNTGELFF. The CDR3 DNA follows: TGTGCCAGCAGTGGGACAGGGAGAAACACCGGGGAGCTGTTTTTT.

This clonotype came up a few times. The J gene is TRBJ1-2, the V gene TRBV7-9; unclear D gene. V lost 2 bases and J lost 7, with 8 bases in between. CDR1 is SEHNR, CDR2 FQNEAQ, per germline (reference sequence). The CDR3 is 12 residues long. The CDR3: CASSLLETGYTF. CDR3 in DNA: TGTGCCAGCAGCTTATTAGAGACTGGCTACACCTTC.

The CDR3 loop is CASSGLRQPQHF. Here the CDR3 DNA reads TGTGCCAGCAGTGGGTTGCGACAGCCCCAGCATTTT. The V gene is TRBV2, the J gene TRBJ1-5; D gene ambiguous. Germline V gene data show CDR1 as SNHLY and CDR2 as FYNNEI. The CDR3 spans 12 residues. Trimming cost V 4 bases and J 7 bases, with 8 bases left between them.